These 18 T cell receptor beta chains were sequenced from one sample in a study of T cells after yellow fever vaccination. Each CDR3 protein is one row after TCRdb ran MiXCR on the 5' RACE reads. The sample consists of 100,000 to 150,000 distinct CDR3 sequences, around 7.7% of them appearing once. Sample: CD4+ T cells sorted from PBMCs, taken more than 8 days after the first yellow fever vaccination. These receptors were collected from a man younger than 30 who received the YFV17D yellow fever vaccine.

J is TRBJ1-5 and V is TRBV7-2; 7 bases are shared with TRBD1. J gave up 7 bases and V 5 bases, and 5 bases lay outside the gene matches. In germline, CDR1 is SGHTA, CDR2 FQGNSA. This CDR3 is built from 13 residues. The CDR3 region is CASSARGEQPQHF. The CDR3 coding sequence is TGTGCCAGCAGCGCCAGGGGGGAGCAGCCCCAGCATTTT. Using reference TRBV7-2 and TRBJ1-5 for the parts outside the CDR3, the full variable domain is GAGVSQSPSNKVTEKGKDVELRCDPISGHTALYWYRQSLGQGLEFLIYFQGNSAPDKSGLPSDRFSAERTGGSVSTLTIQRTQQEDSAVYLCASSARGEQPQHFGDGTRLSIL.

This clonotype was counted at least ten times. This chain links TRBV5-1 with TRBJ1-6; 8 bases agree with TRBD1. The CDR3 extends over 12 amino acids. Germline V lookup: CDR1 SGHRS, CDR2 YFSETQ. V shed 7 bases, J shed 11 bases, and the junction held 5 bases outside the gene matches. The CDR3 protein is CASRQGLAPLHF. The CDR3 nucleotides read TGCGCCAGCCGACAGGGGTTAGCACCCCTCCACTTT.

In its sample, this clonotype was seen many times. V and J are TRBV15 and TRBJ1-1; no reliable D call. Germline V lookup: CDR1 LNHNV, CDR2 YYDKDF (reference sequence). This CDR3 is 13 amino acids long. The V end lost 0 bases, the J end lost 9 bases, and 11 bases lay between the germline ends. The DNA of the CDR3 is TGTGCCACCAGCAGAGATCTGATGAAGCAAGCTTTCTTT. Amino acid sequence: CATSRDLMKQAFF.

The chain has TRBV20-1 and TRBJ1-5; 7 nucleotides agree with TRBD1. The CDR3 loop spans 14 amino acids. With 6 bases clipped from V and 6 bases from J, the junction kept 11 bases outside the gene matches. CDR1 is DFQATT, CDR2 SNEGSKA, per germline (reference sequence). CDR3 in amino acids: CSAPTAGGIQPQHF. CDR3 coding DNA: TGCAGTGCCCCGACGGCAGGGGGGATTCAGCCCCAGCATTTT.

This clonotype was counted at least ten times. The chain couples TRBV7-2 to TRBJ2-1; D might be TRBD1 (6 bases). Germline CDR1 SGHTA, CDR2 FQGNSA. Trimming took off 7 bases at V and 3 bases at J, with 16 bases between the two ends. This CDR3 region has 15 residues. For the CDR3, the DNA is TGTGCCAGCACCATCCCAAGGGGGTTCTACAATGAGCAGTTCTTC. It specifies CASTIPRGFYNEQFF.

V usage is TRBV20-1 and J usage is TRBJ1-5; TRBD1 agrees at 7 bases. This CDR3 spans 13 amino acids. CDR1 is DFQATT, CDR2 SNEGSKA, per germline (reference sequence). V shed 3 bases, J shed 5 bases, and the junction held 4 bases outside the gene matches. CDR3: CSASRQGDQPQHF. CDR3 bases: TGCAGTGCTAGCCGACAGGGCGATCAGCCCCAGCATTTT.

This chain joins TRBV5-1 and TRBJ2-7; 10 bases match TRBD1. This CDR3 has 16 amino acids. CDR1 and CDR2 from the germline V gene are SGHRS and YFSETQ. The V and J ends lost 0 bases and 0 bases, in that order; junction bases with no gene match: 3. Here the CDR3 DNA reads TGCGCCAGCAGCTTGGGGACAGGGGGGCCCTCCTACGAGCAGTACGTC. It yields the protein CASSLGTGGPSYEQYV.

In its sample, this clonotype was seen many times. J is TRBJ1-1 and V is TRBV12-3 or TRBV12-4, with 9 positions matching TRBD1. V lost 4 bases, J lost 4 bases, and 10 bases stayed unmatched. CDR3 length: 16 residues. This CDR3 reads CASSSIGQGMGTEAFF. CDR3 sequence (DNA): TGTGCCAGCAGTTCGATCGGACAGGGGATGGGCACTGAAGCTTTCTTT.

This clonotype was recorded many times. The V gene is TRBV7-2, the J gene TRBJ2-2; D is uncertain. Between the trimmed V and J ends, which lost 8 bases and 0 bases, there was a span of 10 bases. This CDR3 is built from 14 residues. Germline CDR1 reads SGHTA; CDR2 reads FQGNSA. CDR3 sequence (DNA): TGTGCCAGCGTCTCAGGAGCGAACACCGGGGAGCTGTTTTTT. This translates into CASVSGANTGELFF.

The rearrangement uses TRBV9 and TRBJ2-5, with 8 bases aligning to TRBD1. The CDR3 consists of 15 residues. V was clipped by 1 base and J by 1 base; unmatched bases: 3. The germline V gene has CDR1 SGDLS and CDR2 YYNGEE. The CDR3 coding sequence is TGTGCCAGCAGCGTATCGGGGACAGGCCAAGAGACCCAGTACTTC. Amino acids: CASSVSGTGQETQYF.

This clonotype was picked up many times. The CDR3 protein is CSARTYFNEQFF. The CDR3 nucleotides read TGCAGTGCTAGAACATATTTCAATGAGCAGTTCTTC. This chain uses TRBV20-1 with TRBJ2-1; D is unclear. There are 12 residues in the CDR3. V lost 2 bases and J lost 6, with 8 bases in between. The germline V gene has CDR1 DFQATT and CDR2 SNEGSKA (reference sequence).

This clonotype was found many times. This rearrangement joins TRBV2 to TRBJ2-5; 8 nucleotides agree with TRBD2. V shed 1 base, J shed 2 bases, and the junction held 0 bases outside the gene matches. The CDR3 sequence is 14 residues long. Germline CDR1 SNHLY, CDR2 FYNNEI. The CDR3 is CASSEGLAQETQYF. CDR3 coding DNA: TGTGCCAGCAGTGAAGGACTAGCGCAAGAGACCCAGTACTTC.

This clonotype was detected many times. CDR3 DNA: TGTGCCAGCAGCTTAGAGGGCTACAGGGGACAGCAGTACTTC. Its protein is CASSLEGYRGQQYF. This chain connects TRBV7-9 to TRBJ2-7, with TRBD1 matching 7 bases. The junction had 8 bases not matched to a gene; V was cut back by 1 base and J by 8 bases. CDR1 is SEHNR and CDR2 is FQNEAQ in the germline V gene (reference sequence). The CDR3 has 14 residues.

In this sample, this clonotype turned up many times. The chain couples TRBV6-6 to TRBJ1-3; 8 bases fit TRBD1. Germline CDR1 MNHNY, CDR2 SVGAGI (reference sequence). CDR3 length equals 13 residues. V dropped 5 bases and J dropped 9; count of bases not matched to a gene: 6. In DNA, the CDR3 is TGTGCCAGCAGTAAAGGACAGGGACTCACCATATATTTT. Its protein is CASSKGQGLTIYF.

This clonotype was detected many times. J is TRBJ1-2 and V is TRBV7-2; D remains ambiguous. The CDR3 contains 13 residues. V lost 5 bases, J lost 0 bases, and 7 bases lay in between. Germline values: CDR1 SGHTA, CDR2 FQGNSA. CDR3 nucleotides: TGTGCCAGCAGCCACGGAGCTAACTATGGCTACACCTTC. This gives the protein CASSHGANYGYTF.

This clonotype has at least ten counts. The J gene is TRBJ2-2, the V gene TRBV7-2; D uncertain. CDR1 and CDR2 from the germline V gene are SGHTA and FQGNSA. V shed 2 bases and J shed 6 bases, with 13 bases lying between them. The CDR3 extends over 15 amino acids. The chain's CDR3 is CASSLPLGRAGELFF. The CDR3, as DNA: TGTGCCAGCAGCTTACCCCTAGGAAGGGCCGGGGAGCTGTTTTTT.

This clonotype was counted many times. The chain recombines TRBV29-1 with TRBJ2-6; TRBD2 might be the D (5 bases). Trimming removed 5 bases from V and 0 bases from J, with 11 bases in between. Germline CDR1 SQVTM, CDR2 ANQGSEA. This CDR3 contains 15 residues. DNA of the CDR3: TGCAGCGTTAGCGGAGCTTTCTCTGGGGCCAACGTCCTGACTTTC. As protein: CSVSGAFSGANVLTF.

This clonotype was seen ten or more times. J is TRBJ2-5 and V is TRBV19; possible D gene TRBD1, 5 bases. The CDR3 consists of 10 residues. V was clipped by 10 bases and J by 5 bases, with 8 bases between them. Germline lookup yields CDR1 LNHDA and CDR2 SQIVND (reference sequence). The CDR3 nucleotides read TGTGCCACCTCAGGGGAGACCCAGTACTTC. Translation: CATSGETQYF.